The T cell receptor beta chain under discussion was sequenced for a study of cytomegalovirus exposure and HLA in healthy donors (dated by TCRdb to 2015 to 2018). With regard to the full study: According to an earlier analysis of several hundred of the donors, some 180 million T cells yielded 100 million or so unique TCR beta sequences and approximately 280 Gb of sequence data. An early release that covered about 600 HLA-typed donors contained approximately 300 gigabases of sequencing data and some 87 million unique TCR sequences. Among the roughly 400 genotyped donors, about 83% belonged to the genetic ancestry cluster associated with self-reported Caucasian donors. The study was designed to test whether signatures of past pathogen exposure could be identified by cataloging public T cell receptors. Using immunosequencing, the study profiled T cell repertoires from 666 subjects and related those repertoires to cytomegalovirus serostatus. A separate validation cohort of roughly 130 different subjects was used in addition to the roughly 620-subject first cohort. High-throughput TCR immunosequencing, statistical association of individual TCRs with disease status, and machine learning were combined to predict cytomegalovirus infection status. In a later analysis, previously published TCR beta repertoires from about 640 donors were re-analyzed and high-resolution HLA genotyping was added so that TCR occurrence patterns could be studied. In the later analysis, no new phenotypic data were used to find candidate immune exposures; instead, reliance was placed on TCR beta sequences and their occurrence across donors. To decide whether each TCR beta V gene segment behaved as functional or pseudogenic, an earlier analysis of nearly 600 of the donors relied on high-throughput TCR beta sequencing. Donor age, sex, ethnicity and CMV serostatus were compiled together with the repertoire data. A later genetic analysis used genome-wide SNP genotypes for about three fifths of the 666 donors, treating that subset as a discovery cohort. All discovery cohort repertoires had been generated using a single sequencing platform. HLA typing covered class I and class II loci at four-digit resolution. Typing coverage varied by locus: 629-630 donors for A, B, C, DRB1 and DQB1; approximately 500 for DQA1; around 570 for DPA1; fewer than 480 for DPB1. Several DR-DQ haplotypes were handled as single units for association and clustering because linkage in the cohort was strong. Across approximately 420 genotyped donors of the cohort, an average of about 200,000 unique TCR beta nucleotide sequences per donor were sequenced, and around 20% of those sequences were non-productive. Overall study results and their limits: According to a later analysis, most CMV-associated TCR beta chains appeared to be HLA-restricted, and the HLA associations seemed to be driven largely by CMV exposure. In the study, approximately 150 TCR beta chains were listed as associated with cytomegalovirus. Roughly uniform sequencing depth across donors was assumed in presence/absence analyses, although this assumption may not hold. Because counts were too low, seventeen rarely observed V segments, including chromosome 9 orphons, were excluded from the earlier analysis of 500 to 700 of the donors. The classifier was reported to diagnose cytomegalovirus status with high specificity and sensitivity in both the original cohort and the validation cohort. When HLA alleles, especially DR and DQ, strongly co-occurred, attributing TCR associations to individual alleles was difficult. A further reported finding was that TCR beta sequences accurately predicted the HLA-A and HLA-B alleles for most subjects in the first cohort. In a later analysis, TCR association rates were found to vary across HLA loci, with the most associated TCRs seen for DRB1 alleles and the fewest for HLA-C alleles. For the cohort, immune exposure information was limited to CMV serostatus. In vitro tests confirmed that three of the cytomegalovirus-associated TCR beta chains recognize cytomegalovirus antigens. A cluster of highly shared sequence variants was judged likely to represent a technical artifact of the sequencing pipeline. In a later analysis, several top co-occurrence clusters were reported to appear linked to parvovirus B19, influenza, CMV and Epstein-Barr virus. The authors suggested that the approach could potentially be extended to other disease states and immunological phenotypes. Some IMGT-functional V segments, including TRBV6-2 and TRBV6-3, could not be distinguished by the 87-base-pair reads and were therefore excluded. Across donors, most TCR sequences were observed very rarely, whereas some public TCRs were present in many individuals. HLA typing was unavailable for some donors at each locus, so association tests used only the typed subset. The cohort was sequenced for TCR beta chains only, and without alpha or paired-chain data the features that could be detected were limited. V-gene and J-gene trimming of TCR beta chains was associated with a missense DCLRE1C variant in a later genetic analysis, and the association was replicated in an independent cohort. In an earlier analysis of several hundred of the donors, most TCR beta V segments were observed in productive rearrangements about 87% or about 30% of the time, broadly matching IMGT annotations. In a later genetic analysis, fewer N-insertions in productive TCRs were reported among donors in an Asian-associated ancestry cluster than the roughly 640-donor mean. Linkage disequilibrium might explain the correlated functional status among segregating V segments, but an unknown experimental factor could not be ruled out. In a later analysis, around 17,000 TCR beta sequences were associated with specific HLA alleles at a false discovery rate of 0.05. A later analysis found that HLA-associated TCR beta chains were more clonally expanded and had lower generation probabilities than equally common non-associated chains.

The method was the immunoSEQ multiplex PCR assay. For the multiplex PCR, a mixture combining 60 forward primers for TCR Vbeta segments and 13 reverse primers for TCR Jbeta segments was used. Amplification of the CDR3 region of rearranged TCR beta genes was performed with a multiplex PCR assay on genomic DNA. The Illumina HiSeq System was used to sequence the amplified TCR beta libraries as 87-base-pair reads. The study's processing was this. In a later analysis, 70 million to 95 million unique TCR beta chains were counted across the roughly 610 repertoires, and some 10 million of these chains were shared by at least two donors. To remove PCR and sequencing errors, raw reads were error-corrected and collapsed into unique sequences using a nearest-neighbor algorithm that merged closely related sequences. To assign V, D and J gene segments, CDR3 sequences were aligned to IMGT reference sequences. Each retained sequence needed at least a six-nucleotide match to both a V gene segment and a J gene segment. A rearrangement was called productive if the CDR3 had no stop codons and remained in frame with V and J, and every other rearrangement was called non-productive. CDR3 was defined according to IMGT convention as the region running from the second conserved V-encoded cysteine to the conserved J-encoded phenylalanine. In an earlier analysis of more than 550 of the donors, sequences lacking an unambiguous match to a single V gene segment were excluded. In an earlier analysis of approximately 610 of the donors, V segments were called functional above 56.7% productive rearrangements and were called segregating when the between-donor standard deviation exceeded 5%. To diagnose cytomegalovirus status from the catalog of TCR beta chain sequences, a statistical classification framework was built. A later analysis assigned V and J genes by comparing TCR nucleotide sequences with IMGT/GENE-DB human TR gene sequences. A later analysis assigned CDR3 sequences and most-parsimonious VDJ recombination scenarios with the TCRdist pipeline. In a later analysis, each TCR beta chain was defined by its CDR3 amino acid sequence together with its V-gene family, and reads without a unique V-gene family were excluded. In a later analysis, fewer than 650 highly shared, low-generation-probability nucleotide sequences were removed to address suspected cross-contamination and a sequencing artifact. In a later analysis, a clonal expansion index for each public chain was calculated from normalized within-repertoire ranks of inferred template counts. In a later analysis, generation probabilities were computed using a VDJ recombination model fitted to out-of-frame rearrangements, and the results were checked against IGoR. A later analysis scored TCR-TCR, TCR-HLA and TCR-CMV co-occurrence with hypergeometric tests, applying a repertoire-size bias correction to TCR pairs. In a later analysis, false discovery rates were estimated by permuting HLA or CMV assignments 20 times. In a later analysis, co-occurring TCRs were grouped using DBSCAN, with TCRdist sequence similarity added in when clustering inside HLA-allele-positive subsets. For co-occurrence clustering, repertoires with fewer than 30,000 or more than 120,000 public chains were excluded, along with a handful of repertoires with anomalous nucleotide sharing. TCRdb re-hosts the immuneACCESS table, in-frame sequences only. Its copies lack some clones; in the studies checked, an unresolved V gene accounts for under half of them, and the cause for the rest is not known. V, J and clone size are taken as reported in that table, and D and trimming were inferred from the DNA itself. This sample has approximately 150,000 clones in its table, and about 85% of those were observed once. Of the sample, approximately 1.3% falls within the top ten clones.

Turning to this clone: Its antigen remains unidentified. No base quality values were provided; no much bigger clone lies one nucleotide off.

The cohort comprised around 700 healthy bone marrow donors. Cohort members were all nominally healthy when sampled, although unrecorded immune exposures were likely present. The donor tested CMV seropositive and was one of the 289 seropositive cohort members. Every donor gave a peripheral blood sample, and the peripheral blood mononuclear cells from that sample were used for TCR beta sequencing. Genomic DNA extraction from the blood cell samples was performed with the Qiagen DNeasy Blood Extraction Kit. Cut back by 3 bases and 8 bases, the V and J ends lie 13 bases apart. Sequences MDHEN (CDR1) and SYDVKM (CDR2) are obtained from the germline V gene. From cysteine to phenylalanine, the CDR3 is 13 amino acids long. Only the CDR3 DNA is retained, 39 bases long and in frame from the first base.

The chain is assembled from TRBV28 and TRBJ1-1; TRBD1 is a weak D gene call, 5 bases matching. The origin of this receptor is a man aged 50 to 59 in good health and CMV-seropositive. The sequencing sample was made of PBMCs. The DNA is as follows: TGTGCCAGCAGTTTCGGGGGTGCCCGCGAAGCTTTCTTT. It encodes CASSFGGAREAFF.